A selection of T cell receptor beta chains follows, all from one sample in a study of cytotoxic CD8 clonotypes in ibrutinib-treated CLL. Sequencing used immunoSEQ multiplex PCR; TCRdb keeps in-frame clones, though not all of them. The sample consists of some 200,000 clones, more than 65% of them appearing once. This sample comprised PBMCs, obtained after 12 months of ibrutinib treatment. The receptors shown here come from a human donor with chronic lymphocytic leukemia. The CDR3 runs from the conserved cysteine through the conserved F or W. The D gene is left open where the match is weak. Some rows have no size entry. The others give once, few or many, or a class for an expanded clone.

d_call j_call clone_size v_call cdr3_nt cdr3_aa
NA TRBJ1-5 NA TRBV5-1 TGCGCCAGCAGCTTGGAAGGAGGGAAACCCCAGCATTTT CASSLEGGKPQHF
NA TRBJ2-1 NA TRBV14 TGTGCCAGCAGCCTACCGAGGCACCCTGAGCAGTTCTTC CASSLPRHPEQFF
NA TRBJ1-1 NA TRBV4-1 TGCGCCAGCAGCCAAGATAACAGGGCACCGGGGAATACTGAAGCTTTCTTT CASSQDNRAPGNTEAFF
NA TRBJ1-2 NA TRBV6-5 TGTGCCAGCCGGCTGCCGACCGGTCGTGGCTACACCTTC CASRLPTGRGYTF
NA TRBJ1-1 once TRBV6-6 TGTGCCAGCAGTTACTCGGTCGGCAGGGCGAACACTGAAGCTTTCTTT CASSYSVGRANTEAFF
NA TRBJ2-3 NA TRBV4-2 TGTGCCAGCAGCCAAGAACCTGAGACGCAGTATTTT CASSQEPETQYF
TRBD1 TRBJ1-2 NA TRBV5-1 TGCGCCAGCAGCCTGAGGACAGGGCCCACTAACTATGGCTACACCTTC CASSLRTGPTNYGYTF
NA TRBJ1-5 NA TRBV9 TGTGCCAGCAGCCCCGGATGGGGGGATAGCAATCAGCCCCAGCATTTT CASSPGWGDSNQPQHF
NA TRBJ1-1 NA TRBV6-5 TGTGCCAGCAGACCGAACAGGGTTGAAGCTTTCTTT CASRPNRVEAFF
NA TRBJ1-2 NA TRBV14 TGTGCCAGCAGCCACTCAGCCAATCCACCCTTTCCGGGCTACACCTTC CASSHSANPPFPGYTF
NA TRBJ2-1 NA TRBV4-1 TGCGCCAGCAGCCTTTCGGGACTCGATAATGAGCAGTTCTTC CASSLSGLDNEQFF
NA TRBJ2-1 NA TRBV28 TGTGCCAGCAGTTTCACCAATTTAAATGAGCAGTTCTTC CASSFTNLNEQFF
TRBD2 TRBJ2-3 few TRBV5-1 TGCGCCAGCAGCCTGGGACTAGCTGTTTTCACAGATACGCAGTATTTT CASSLGLAVFTDTQYF
TRBD2 TRBJ2-4 many TRBV30 TGTGCCTGGAGTACCCTTAGGGGCGGGGGAGGTTCGATTCAGTACTTC CAWSTLRGGGGSIQYF
TRBD2 TRBJ2-3 NA TRBV7-3 TGTGCCAGCAGCTTATCCGGGAGGGCTAGCACAGATACGCAGTATTTT CASSLSGRASTDTQYF
NA TRBJ1-5 NA TRBV7-8 TGTGCCAGCAGCTACACGGGAGGGGCTCGGCAGCCCCAGCATTTT CASSYTGGARQPQHF
NA TRBJ1-1 NA TRBV2 TGTGCCAGCAGTGAGACCGTACCCACTGAAGCTTTCTTT CASSETVPTEAFF
NA TRBJ1-1 NA TRBV6-1 TGTGCCACCGTTGGGAACACTGAAGCTTTCTTT CATVGNTEAFF
TRBD1 TRBJ1-4 NA TRBV19 TGTGCCAGTAGTATGCTCAGGGGGGGTGAAAAACTGTTTTTT CASSMLRGGEKLFF
NA TRBJ2-1 NA TRBV20-1 TGCAGTGCCGGGACGACCGGGGAGCAGTTCTTC CSAGTTGEQFF
TRBD1 TRBJ2-5 NA TRBV25-1 TGTGCCAGCAGTGCGGCGAGACAGGGTAGAGAGACCCAGTACTTC CASSAARQGRETQYF
NA TRBJ2-7 once TRBV18 TGTGCCAGCTCACCGATTCTTTCCGAGCAGTACTTC CASSPILSEQYF
NA TRBJ2-7 NA TRBV30 TGTGCCTGGAGTTATTCTGCGGGGCGCGAGCAGTACTTC CAWSYSAGREQYF
TRBD1 TRBJ1-5 few TRBV18 TGTGCCAGCTCACCGGGACAGGGAGTGTACGGCAATCAGCCCCAGCATTTT CASSPGQGVYGNQPQHF
NA TRBJ2-7 NA TRBV19 TGTGCCAGTAGTTGGGGGGGCAGGACGTCCTACGAGCAGTACTTC CASSWGGRTSYEQYF
NA TRBJ2-7 few TRBV27 TGTGCCAGCGGTAATCAACTAGAACGCTACGAGCAGTACTTC CASGNQLERYEQYF
NA TRBJ2-7 NA TRBV5-6 TGTGCCAGCAGCGGGCGAGGTCCAGATTTCTCCTACGAGCAGTACTTC CASSGRGPDFSYEQYF
TRBD1 TRBJ1-5 NA TRBV2 TGTGCCAGCATCCCGGACAGGGGAGATCAGCCCCAGCATTTT CASIPDRGDQPQHF
NA TRBJ1-1 NA TRBV6-5 TGTGCCAGCAGTTTCGGCGGATTTGGGACTGAAGCTTTCTTT CASSFGGFGTEAFF
NA TRBJ2-1 NA TRBV9 TGTGCCAGCAGCGTAGGTGGGGGCTCCTATGAGCAGTTCTTC CASSVGGGSYEQFF
NA TRBJ1-2 NA TRBV5-8 TGCAGGGGACCATATGGCTACACCTTC CRGPYGYTF
NA TRBJ2-2 NA TRBV27 TGTGCCAGCGGGGAGCTGTTTTTT CASGELFF
TRBD1 TRBJ2-7 NA TRBV25-1 TGTGCCAGCAGTGTTCTCGACAGGGTAAACGAGCAGTACTTC CASSVLDRVNEQYF
NA TRBJ2-7 NA TRBV29-1 TGCAGCGTTGAAGATTACGGCCCCTACGAGCAGTACTTC CSVEDYGPYEQYF
NA TRBJ1-1 NA TRBV19 TGTGCCAGTAGTTCACAGAATATAAACACTGAAGCTTTCTTT CASSSQNINTEAFF
NA TRBJ1-1 NA TRBV4-3 TGCGCCAGCAGCCAACGAGGGGTTATAGTGAACACTGAAGCTTTCTTT CASSQRGVIVNTEAFF
TRBD2 TRBJ2-1 NA TRBV5-4 TGTGCCAGCAGCTTGTTTTCTGGCGGGAGCTCCCACAATGAGCAGTTCTTC CASSLFSGGSSHNEQFF
TRBD1 TRBJ1-2 NA TRBV5-4 TGTGCCAGCAGCGGGGGACAGGGAGACTATGGCTACACCTTC CASSGGQGDYGYTF
TRBD1 TRBJ2-7 NA TRBV6-5 TGTGCCACCACGGACAGGGTCGAGCAGTACTTC CATTDRVEQYF
NA TRBJ1-2 NA TRBV28 TGTGCCAGCAGTTTGGGTGTATCGGGGTTATATGGCTACACCTTC CASSLGVSGLYGYTF
TRBD1 TRBJ2-7 NA TRBV18 TGTGCCAGCTCACCCCAACCTACCGGGACAGGGAACGAGCAGTACTTC CASSPQPTGTGNEQYF
NA TRBJ2-7 few TRBV4-1 TGCGCCAGCAGCCAAGATCGGGCGAGCAGGGCATTCCACTACGAGCAGTACTTC CASSQDRASRAFHYEQYF
NA TRBJ2-5 NA TRBV6-4 TGTGCCAGCAGTGAACTAGGATACCAAGAGACCCAGTACTTC CASSELGYQETQYF
TRBD1 TRBJ1-2 few TRBV18 TGTGCCAGCTCACCAGACAGGGACTATGGCTACACCTTC CASSPDRDYGYTF
NA TRBJ1-2 few TRBV7-3 TGTGCCAGCAGCCCGCAGGGGCAATTCTATGGCTACACCTTC CASSPQGQFYGYTF
NA TRBJ2-7 NA TRBV4-3 TGCGCCAGCAGCCAAGCCAGGGAGTACGAGCAGTACTTC CASSQAREYEQYF